The 7 T cell receptor delta chains below all came from one sample that was sequenced in a study of fetal and pediatric gammadelta thymocytes. TCRdb re-processed the reads via CATT. The table has under 2,500 delta-chain clones, approximately 26% seen once. Sequencing used non-Vgamma9Vdelta2 gamma-delta T cells from the thymus. As to subset: CD3+gammadeltaTCR+ thymocytes not co-expressing Vgamma9 and Vdelta2. The receptors were sampled from a child who underwent cardiac surgery and was recorded as healthy.

This rearrangement joins TRDV1 to TRDJ1; perhaps TRDD3 as D (6 bases). The ends were cut back, 1 base at V and 2 bases at J, with 20 bases in the middle. The CDR3 loop spans 18 amino acids. CDR1 is TSWWSYY, CDR2 QGS, per germline. The CDR3 DNA reads TGTGCTCTTGGGGAACCCCCGCGGCTTTCTGGGGTAACCGATAAACTCATCTTT. This encodes CALGEPPRLSGVTDKLIF.

In its sample, this clone ranks as large. The V gene is TRDV1, the J gene TRDJ1; D possibly corresponds to TRDD2 (8 bases). This CDR3 contains 20 residues. The V end lost 5 bases, the J end lost 5 bases, and 33 bases lay between the germline ends. CDR1 is TSWWSYY, CDR2 QGS, per germline. CDR3 loop: CALGSKTQLPTGAKIDKLIF. The CDR3 DNA reads TGTGCTCTTGGGTCTAAGACCCAACTTCCTACTGGGGCCAAAATTGATAAACTCATCTTT.

This clone appeared a few times. The V and J genes are TRAV38-2/DV8 and TRDJ1, with 10 bases aligning to TRDD3. The trim removed 0 bases at V and 3 bases at J, leaving 5 bases unmatched. CDR1 is TSESDYY, CDR2 QEAYKQQN, per germline. This CDR3 is built from 16 residues. CDR3 DNA sequence: TGTGCTTATAGGAGCGTAACGACTGGGGGATCCGATAAACTCATCTTT. This sequence encodes CAYRSVTTGGSDKLIF.

This clone was counted between two and nine times. The chain uses TRDV1 and TRDJ1, with 8 bases lining up with TRDD3. Germline V gene lookup returns CDR1 TSWWSYY and CDR2 QGS. V lost 3 bases, J lost 0 bases, and 9 bases stayed unmatched. The CDR3 runs to 17 residues. The CDR3 DNA sequence: TGTGCTCTTGGGGAGGCTGGGGGACCGCTGTACACCGATAAACTCATCTTT. This encodes CALGEAGGPLYTDKLIF.

This clone is labeled as medium-sized (0.01 to 0.1%). The chain is built from TRDV1 and TRDJ1, with TRDD3 matching 8 bases. The V gene's germline CDR1 is TSWWSYY and CDR2 QGS. The trim removed 5 bases at V and 1 base at J, leaving 30 bases unmatched. CDR3 length equals 23 residues. CDR3 nucleotide sequence: TGTGCTCTTGGGCTCCCGAACGTCTCCTCTGTTTCTCTCTACTGGGGGTTCACCGATAAACTCATCTTT. Its protein product is CALGLPNVSSVSLYWGFTDKLIF.

This clone is large in the sample. A junction boundary mismatches the germline segment, possibly from a read error. The chain is built from TRDV1 and TRDJ1; a possible D gene is TRDD2 (5 bases). Germline CDR1 and CDR2: TSWWSYY and QGS. CDR3 length: 11 amino acids. CDR3 in amino acids: CALGSYDKLIF. Here the CDR3 DNA reads TGCGCTCTTGGCTCCTACGATAAACTCATCTTT.

This clone occurred once. A read error is possible here, since a much larger clone lies one base away. This CDR3 is also generated by other DNA sequences in the sample. This chain uses TRDV1 with TRDJ1, with 7 bases aligning to TRDD3. This CDR3 region has 17 residues. Per the germline V gene, CDR1 is TSWWSYY and CDR2 is QGS. V dropped 1 base and J dropped 2; count of bases not matched to a gene: 10. The CDR3 region is CALGERWGYGWTDKLIF. The CDR3 DNA reads TGTGCTCTTGGGGAACGGTGGGGATATGGTTGGACCGATAAACTCATCTTT.